The clone carrying this TCR beta chain was recorded many times. Antigen specificity is unknown. The data are from a study of read filtering for tumor transcriptome and immune sequencing. Study context: Among patients, under 20 were male and around 14 female, aged about 47 to 85 (mean around 66). Transcriptome libraries were built from DNase-treated RNA.

From approximately 430 ng of RNA, a library with molecular barcoded alpha/delta and beta/gamma adaptors was made. TCRdb re-called the reads with MiXCR, one entry per CDR3 protein. The sample includes about 37,000 distinct CDR3 sequences, roughly 10% seen only once; the top ten take roughly a third. Trimming left V 8 bases short and J 6 bases short, with 8 bases between. The CDR3 length is 11 residues. The germline V gene encodes CDR1 MNHNY and CDR2 SVGAGI (reference sequence). Notes on the study in general: Without single-read clonotypes, shared clonotype proportions correlated more between IR-seq and RNA-seq.

This chain uses TRBV6-6 with TRBJ2-1; D remains ambiguous. Sequences were obtained from a population of CD138-negative cells sorted from bone marrow. This receptor was obtained from a donor aged 40 or older with multiple myeloma. The CDR3 spells CASSPLNEQFF. Written as DNA, the CDR3 is TGTGCCAGCTCACCGCTCAATGAGCAGTTCTTC.